Sequencing of this T cell receptor (beta chain) was carried out in a study of response to subunit inactivated influenza vaccine. General observations from the study: A suggestion made by the authors is that each seasonal influenza vaccination recruits few new T cells.

CDR3 length: 15 residues. Trimming removed 1 base at V and 9 bases at J, with 18 bases between. CDR1 and CDR2 (germline): LGHNT, FRNRAP. Details on this clonotype: The antigen is unknown.

TCRdb re-derived calls from the RT-PCR reads in MiXCR, one entry per CDR3 protein. The sample has about 160,000 distinct CDR3 sequences, 9.5% to 12% seen once. The receptor was derived from a man aged 45 to 70 who received an inactivated influenza vaccine. The input for sequencing was CD8+ T cells sorted from PBMCs, taken around 25 months after vaccination. The genes are TRBV12-5 and TRBJ1-1, with D hard to call. The DNA of the CDR3 is TGTGCTAGTGGTTTGGAGACAAAACCAATCAGTCAAGCTTTCTTT. Translation: CASGLETKPISQAFF.